These 20 T cell receptor beta chains were all obtained from the same sample, sequenced in a study of shared clonotypes between healthy human individuals. The data were produced by immunoSEQ multiplex PCR, yet TCRdb's version contains in-frame clones alone and is incomplete. The sample holds about 2.4 million clones, 90% to 95% seen once. The sample was naive CD4+ T cells from PBMCs. Subset denoted: CD45RA+ positively selected. The receptor set was obtained from a man aged 18 to 30 in good health. Some clones in this sample may be carry-over from other donors' samples.

This sequence joins TRBV7-9 and TRBJ2-1; 7 bases fit TRBD1. The junction had 11 bases not matched to a gene; V was cut back by 5 bases and J by 1 base. Germline CDR1 SEHNR, CDR2 FQNEAQ (reference sequence). This CDR3 is built from 17 residues. The CDR3 reads CASSPPRTGESYNEQFF. CDR3 DNA: TGTGCCAGCAGCCCCCCGCGGACAGGAGAGTCCTACAATGAGCAGTTCTTC.

The chain is built from TRBV6-1 and TRBJ1-2, with unresolved D. The CDR3 length is 10 residues. Germline assignment: CDR1 MNHNS and CDR2 SASEGT. Trimming removed 4 bases from V and 6 bases from J, with 3 bases in between. DNA for the CDR3: TGTGCCAGCAGTGGAGATGGCTACACCTTC. Translation: CASSGDGYTF.

This clone is a singleton in its sample. The gene calls are TRBV30 and TRBJ1-2; D might be TRBD1 (6 bases). V lost 2 bases and J lost 7, with 17 bases in between. Germline CDR1 and CDR2: GTSNPN and SVGIG (reference sequence). This CDR3 has 14 amino acids. DNA for the CDR3: TGTGCCTGGAGTCGACGGGGGCGGGTAGGTGGCTACACCTTC. Translation: CAWSRRGRVGGYTF.

Worth noting for this clone: Other DNA sequences within the sample encode an identical CDR3. The rearrangement joins TRBV9 to TRBJ2-5; the D gene is possibly TRBD2 (6 bases). Per germline, CDR1 SGDLS and CDR2 YYNGEE. With 2 bases removed from V and 5 bases from J, the gap between germline ends came to 10 bases. The CDR3 consists of 13 residues. CDR3 sequence (DNA): TGTGCCAGCAGCGTGGAGGGTGTGGAGACCCAGTACTTC. Translated: CASSVEGVETQYF.

This clone has more than one count but fewer than ten. V gene TRBV9 combines with J gene TRBJ1-2, with no clear D. CDR1 is SGDLS and CDR2 is YYNGEE in the germline V gene. Trimming cost V 0 bases and J 3 bases, with 9 bases left between them. This CDR3 is 14 amino acids long. CDR3 in amino acids: CASSVDESHYGYTF. The DNA for the CDR3 is TGTGCCAGCAGCGTAGACGAGTCTCACTATGGCTACACCTTC.

This chain connects TRBV5-5 to TRBJ1-1; D remains ambiguous. Trimming removed 1 base at V and 8 bases at J, with 15 bases between. Germline lookup yields CDR1 SGHKS and CDR2 YYEKEE (reference sequence). The CDR3 loop spans 14 amino acids. For the CDR3, the DNA is TGTGCCAGCAGCTTGAGGGTCGACGCTTACGAAGCTTTCTTT. Translating gives CASSLRVDAYEAFF.

The chain carries TRBV28 and TRBJ2-7, with 10 bases lining up with TRBD2. CDR1 and CDR2 from the germline V gene are MDHEN and SYDVKM. The CDR3 contains 14 residues. Trimming took 6 bases from V and 2 from J; bases not matched to a gene: 4. The CDR3 bases are TGTGCCAGCAGAGGACTAGCGGAGACCTACGAGCAGTACTTC. It specifies CASRGLAETYEQYF.

The rearrangement uses TRBV5-1 and TRBJ2-5, with 9 bases matching TRBD2. CDR3 length equals 15 residues. Trimming cost V 4 bases and J 5 bases; bases outside gene matches: 9. In germline, CDR1 is SGHRS, CDR2 YFSETQ. CDR3 DNA: TGCGCCAGCAGCCGTGTAGCGGGAGACGGCGAGACCCAGTACTTC. Translated, it gives CASSRVAGDGETQYF.

The chain joins TRBV27 to TRBJ1-5; D is uncertain. The CDR3 is 17 amino acids. The germline gives CDR1 MNHEY, CDR2 SMNVEV (reference sequence). V gave up 10 bases and J gave up 6 bases, with 28 bases separating them. The CDR3 DNA follows: TGTGCCACCAAAAAGCAGTTTGTTTCGGATGCGGGTCAGCCCCAGCATTTT. Translation gives CATKKQFVSDAGQPQHF.

The chain joins TRBV28 to TRBJ2-5; no clear D. This CDR3 is 13 amino acids long. CDR1 and CDR2 from the germline V gene are MDHEN and SYDVKM. V lost 2 bases to trimming and J lost 5 bases, with 9 bases between them. Here the CDR3 reads CASSLRVRETQYF. The CDR3, as DNA: TGTGCCAGCAGTTTAAGGGTCCGGGAGACCCAGTACTTC.

The chain combines TRBV5-4 with TRBJ1-4; 10 nucleotides line up with TRBD1. The germline CDR1 and CDR2 sequences are SGHNT and YYREEE (reference sequence). CDR3 length equals 14 residues. V lost 3 bases to trimming and J lost 4 bases; unmatched junction nucleotides: 0. The CDR3 loop reads CASSWDRGNEKLFF. Here the CDR3 DNA reads TGTGCCAGCAGCTGGGACAGGGGTAATGAAAAACTGTTTTTT.

The chain links TRBV13 to TRBJ1-2; 11 bases map to TRBD1. Germline V gene sequence: CDR1 PRHDT, CDR2 FYEKMQ (reference sequence). The CDR3 extends over 14 amino acids. V was pared by 7 bases and J by 6 bases, with 7 bases of the junction left unmatched. The CDR3 sequence: CASIGDRGADGYTF. The DNA of the CDR3 is TGTGCCAGCATCGGGGACAGGGGGGCGGATGGCTACACCTTC.

The chain joins TRBV19 to TRBJ2-7, with TRBD1 as a possible D gene (5 bases). V shed 1 base and J shed 3 bases, with 10 bases lying between them. The CDR3 sequence is 14 residues long. The germline V gene has CDR1 LNHDA and CDR2 SQIVND (reference sequence). The DNA of the CDR3 is TGTGCCAGTAGTATAGGTTATAGGGGCTACGAGCAGTACTTC. It encodes CASSIGYRGYEQYF.

Only one count was recorded for this clone. The CDR3 DNA reads TGTGCCAGCAGTCTTGGTGGCCGAGCCGGGGGAACTGAAGCTTTCTTT. Translation: CASSLGGRAGGTEAFF. The chain recombines TRBV28 with TRBJ1-1, with TRBD1 as a possible D gene (5 bases). Germline assignment: CDR1 MDHEN and CDR2 SYDVKM. The CDR3 totals 16 residues. The V end lost 5 bases, the J end lost 5 bases, and 21 bases lay between the germline ends.

J is TRBJ1-4 and V is TRBV19; no firm D call. Germline-derived CDR1 and CDR2 are LNHDA and SQIVND (reference sequence). The CDR3 has 15 residues. Deletions cut 3 bases from V and 5 bases from J, with 13 bases between. The CDR3, as DNA: TGTGCCAGTAGTATCATCCGGGGAGGGAATGAAAAACTGTTTTTT. Protein product: CASSIIRGGNEKLFF.

This sequence joins TRBV19 and TRBJ2-3, with TRBD2 identical over 10 bases. V gave up 2 bases and J gave up 0 bases; unmatched junction bases: 5. The CDR3 totals 17 residues. Germline loops: CDR1 LNHDA, CDR2 SQIVND (reference sequence). This chain's CDR3 is CASSIQLTSGSTDTQYF. The CDR3 DNA reads as TGTGCCAGTAGTATACAGTTGACTAGCGGGAGCACAGATACGCAGTATTTT.

The table lists this clone with a few counts. The chain is built from TRBV10-1 and TRBJ2-2; D not resolved. This CDR3 region has 15 residues. Germline CDR1 WNHNN, CDR2 SYGVQD (reference sequence). V lost 0 bases and J lost 1, with 6 bases in between. The CDR3 sequence: CASSESRQNTGELFF. CDR3 bases: TGCGCCAGCAGTGAGTCGAGACAGAACACCGGGGAGCTGTTTTTT.

The chain couples TRBV28 to TRBJ1-6; D is unclear. The ends were cut back, 3 bases at V and 14 bases at J, with 8 bases in the middle. This CDR3 spans 11 amino acids. Per germline, CDR1 MDHEN and CDR2 SYDVKM. The CDR3 nucleotides are TGTGCCAGCAGTTTCATGTCTTCCCTCCACTTT. Protein: CASSFMSSLHF.

V gene TRBV10-3 combines with J gene TRBJ1-2, with D possibly matching TRBD1 (5 bases). There are 20 residues in the CDR3. The germline CDR1 and CDR2 sequences are ENHRY and SYGVKD. The ends were cut back, 2 bases at V and 4 bases at J, with 29 bases in the middle. CDR3 sequence reads: CAISETRRGGVASGSYGYTF. For the CDR3, the DNA is TGTGCCATCAGTGAGACCCGCCGGGGGGGTGTAGCTTCTGGGAGCTATGGCTACACCTTC.

V usage is TRBV28 and J usage is TRBJ2-5, with a tentative D call TRBD1 (6 bases). The CDR3 has 15 residues. Germline CDR1 reads MDHEN; CDR2 reads SYDVKM. The V end was cut by 2 bases, the J end by 1 base, with 11 bases between. In nucleotides, the CDR3 is TGTGCCAGCAGTTTAAGCCAGGGGCTCCAAGAGACCCAGTACTTC. This sequence encodes CASSLSQGLQETQYF.